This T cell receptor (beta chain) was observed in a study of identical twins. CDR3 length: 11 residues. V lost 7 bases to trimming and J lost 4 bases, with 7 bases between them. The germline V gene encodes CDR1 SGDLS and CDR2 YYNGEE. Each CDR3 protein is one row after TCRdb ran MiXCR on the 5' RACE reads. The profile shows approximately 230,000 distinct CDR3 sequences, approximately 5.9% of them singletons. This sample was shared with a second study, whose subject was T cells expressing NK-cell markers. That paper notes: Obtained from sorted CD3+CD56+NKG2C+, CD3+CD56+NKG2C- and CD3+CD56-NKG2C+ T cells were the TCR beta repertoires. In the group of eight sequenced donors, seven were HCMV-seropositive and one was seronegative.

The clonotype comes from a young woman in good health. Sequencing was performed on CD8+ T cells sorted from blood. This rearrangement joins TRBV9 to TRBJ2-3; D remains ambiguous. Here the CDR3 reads CASGPADTQYF. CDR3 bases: TGTGCCAGCGGGCCAGCAGATACGCAGTATTTT.